Presented here are 26 T cell receptor beta chains from one specimen sequenced in a study of shared clonotypes between healthy human individuals. The naive CD8 subset, CD45RO-negative cells positively selected for CCR7, excluded terminally differentiated effector memory CD45RA+ cells. Assay: immunoSEQ multiplex PCR; the TCRdb copy retains only in-frame clones and omits some. The repertoire consists of 1.5 million to 2.5 million clones, with 85% to 95% occurring once and the leading ten covering roughly 1%. The sample consisted of naive CD8+ T cells sorted from blood. The receptors shown here come from a man aged 18 to 29 in good health.

The chain recombines TRBV4-1 with TRBJ1-1; unclear D gene. V dropped 4 bases and J dropped 1 base, with 7 bases sitting between them. CDR1 and CDR2 from the germline V gene are MGHRA and YSYEKL. The CDR3 has 13 amino acids. The CDR3 coding sequence is TGCGCCAGCAGCCGTGAGGGGAACACTGAAGCTTTCTTT. Protein: CASSREGNTEAFF.

The V and J genes are TRBV4-3 and TRBJ2-3; 9 bases align to TRBD2. This CDR3 has 16 amino acids. The V gene end was trimmed by 1 base and the J gene end by 4 bases; junction bases not matched to a gene: 6. In germline, CDR1 is LGHNA, CDR2 YSLEER. CDR3 nucleotides: TGCGCCAGCAGCCAAGCGCGGGAGGGCCTCTCAGATACGCAGTATTTT. This sequence encodes CASSQAREGLSDTQYF.

This clone was counted a single time. The chain employs TRBV6-1 and TRBJ1-2; D ambiguous. The CDR3 has 12 residues. The germline gives CDR1 MNHNS, CDR2 SASEGT. Deletions cut 6 bases from V and 3 bases from J, with 8 bases between. For the CDR3, the DNA is TGTGCCAGCAGAGTCAGCGACTATGGCTACACCTTC. As protein: CASRVSDYGYTF.

The chain employs TRBV4-1 and TRBJ2-2, with 11 bases that match TRBD2. J lost 7 bases, V lost 1 base, and 2 bases had no gene match. Germline CDR1 is MGHRA and CDR2 is YSYEKL. The CDR3 consists of 15 residues. CDR3 amino acids: CASSQGLAGFGELFF. In DNA form, the CDR3 reads TGCGCCAGCAGCCAAGGACTAGCGGGGTTCGGGGAGCTGTTTTTT.

The chain has TRBV5-6 and TRBJ1-4; maybe TRBD1 (5 bases). Germline CDR1 and CDR2: SGHDT and YYEEEE. V lost 2 bases and J lost 3, with 11 bases in between. The CDR3 has 15 amino acids. The DNA of the CDR3 is TGTGCCAGCAGCTTAAGGGGCTTCTCTAATGAAAAACTGTTTTTT. It is translated as CASSLRGFSNEKLFF.

The chain employs TRBV25-1 and TRBJ2-3, with 10 bases fitting TRBD2. J lost 8 bases, V lost 5 bases, and 4 bases had no gene match. The CDR3 has 13 residues. Germline CDR1 is MGHDK and CDR2 is SYGVNS. CDR3 loop: CASSPSGSVTQYF. CDR3 bases: TGTGCCAGCAGTCCTAGCGGGAGTGTTACGCAGTATTTT. The complete variable domain, with remaining parts taken from reference TRBV25-1 and TRBJ2-3, reads EADIYQTPRYLVIGTGKKITLECSQTMGHDKMYWYQQDPGMELHLIHYSYGVNSTEKGDLSSESTVSRIRTEHFPLTLESARPSHTSQYLCASSPSGSVTQYFGPGTRLTVL.

The table lists this clone with a few counts. V usage is TRBV18 and J usage is TRBJ1-2, with D unclear. Trimming left V 7 bases short and J 4 bases short, with 16 bases between. CDR3 length equals 14 residues. Germline CDR1 KGHSH, CDR2 LQKENI. CDR3: CASFTTNSLYGYTF. DNA for the CDR3: TGTGCCAGCTTCACCACTAACAGCCTCTATGGCTACACCTTC.

CDR3 amino acids: CASSLTGGSEAFF. The CDR3 nucleotides are TGTGCCAGCAGCTTAACAGGGGGCTCTGAAGCTTTCTTT. V and J are TRBV7-9 and TRBJ1-1; 9 nucleotides align to TRBD1. The CDR3 has 13 residues. Germline V gene sequence: CDR1 SEHNR, CDR2 FQNEAQ (reference sequence). The junction had 1 base not matched to a gene; V was cut back by 2 bases and J by 6 bases. The complete variable domain, with remaining parts taken from reference TRBV7-9 and TRBJ1-1, reads DTGVSQNPRHKITKRGQNVTFRCDPISEHNRLYWYRQTLGQGPEFLTYFQNEAQLEKSRLLSDRFSAERPKGSFSTLEIQRTEQGDSAMYLCASSLTGGSEAFFGQGTRLTVV.

This clone was seen a few times. The chain employs TRBV30 and TRBJ1-1, with D uncertain. The CDR3 loop spans 12 amino acids. Germline-derived CDR1 and CDR2 are GTSNPN and SVGIG (reference sequence). V was pared by 0 bases and J by 7 bases, with 9 bases between. CDR3 in amino acids: CAWSVPGNEAFF. The CDR3 DNA reads TGTGCCTGGAGTGTACCGGGGAATGAAGCTTTCTTT.

This clone was picked up a small number of times. This sequence joins TRBV28 and TRBJ1-1; possible D gene TRBD1, 6 bases. The length of the CDR3 is 14 residues. Germline V gene data show CDR1 as MDHEN and CDR2 as SYDVKM. V shed 6 bases and J shed 1 base, with 12 bases lying between them. In nucleotides, the CDR3 is TGTGCCAGCAGAATTCTACAGGGGAACACTGAAGCTTTCTTT. Its protein is CASRILQGNTEAFF.

The J gene is TRBJ1-2, the V gene TRBV2; tentative D call: TRBD1 (5 bases). The CDR3 consists of 15 residues. V lost 9 bases and J 2 bases, leaving 19 bases between the germline ends. Germline V CDR1 and CDR2: SNHLY, FYNNEI. The CDR3 coding sequence is TGTGCCAGATCGACAGACTACACGGGAAACTATGGCTACACCTTC. This translates into CARSTDYTGNYGYTF.

The V call is TRBV27, the J call TRBJ1-1; a possible D gene is TRBD1 (6 bases). Germline assignment: CDR1 MNHEY and CDR2 SMNVEV (reference sequence). This CDR3 spans 14 amino acids. V was pared by 3 bases and J by 3 bases, with 11 bases between. The DNA for the CDR3 is TGTGCCAGCAGTTTCGCAGGGGCGTACACTGAAGCTTTCTTT. It yields the protein CASSFAGAYTEAFF.

The V gene is TRBV7-2, the J gene TRBJ2-7; D not certain. Germline loops: CDR1 SGHTA, CDR2 FQGNSA. The CDR3 length is 12 residues. V was shortened by 4 bases and J by 4 bases, with 8 bases between the two germline ends. In nucleotides, the CDR3 is TGTGCCAGCAGCTATCCAGGTTACGAGCAGTACTTC. This encodes CASSYPGYEQYF. The full variable domain, rest sourced from reference TRBV7-2 and TRBJ2-7, is GAGVSQSPSNKVTEKGKDVELRCDPISGHTALYWYRQSLGQGLEFLIYFQGNSAPDKSGLPSDRFSAERTGGSVSTLTIQRTQQEDSAVYLCASSYPGYEQYFGPGTRLTVT.

J is TRBJ2-7 and V is TRBV15; TRBD1 is a possible D gene (6 bases). The CDR3 has 16 amino acids. V dropped 0 bases and J dropped 3 bases, with 15 bases sitting between them. The germline V gene has CDR1 LNHNV and CDR2 YYDKDF (reference sequence). CDR3 bases: TGTGCCACCAGCAGAGATCTGGGGGCTTTCAACTACGAGCAGTACTTC. Amino acids: CATSRDLGAFNYEQYF.

Comments on this clone: An end of the junction does not agree with germline; a read error may underlie this. The chain joins TRBV7-7 to TRBJ1-5; D unresolved. There are 10 residues in the CDR3. Germline assignment: CDR1 SSHAT and CDR2 FNYEAQ (reference sequence). This CDR3 reads CASSLMPQHF. CDR3 nucleotide sequence: TGTGCTAGCAGCTTGATGCCCCAGCATTTT. The full variable domain, rest sourced from reference TRBV7-7 and TRBJ1-5, is GAGVSQSPRYKVTKRGQDVTLRCDPISSHATLYWYQQALGQGPEFLTYFNYEAQPDKSGLPSDRFSAERPEGSISTLTIQRTEQRDSAMYRCASSLMPQHFGDGTRLSIL.

This rearrangement joins TRBV6-6 to TRBJ1-2, with D unclear. In germline, CDR1 is MNHNY, CDR2 SVGAGI (reference sequence). V was shortened by 0 bases and J by 4 bases, with 12 bases between the two germline ends. This CDR3 has 15 amino acids. CDR3 loop: CASSYSIESVYGYTF. CDR3 coding DNA: TGTGCCAGCAGTTACTCGATCGAGTCAGTCTATGGCTACACCTTC.

Notes on this clone: Other DNA sequences in the sample encode the same CDR3. The J gene is TRBJ2-7, the V gene TRBV7-9, with 9 bases fitting TRBD1. This CDR3 comprises 15 residues. The junction had 8 bases not matched to a gene; V was cut back by 5 bases and J by 3 bases. Germline V lookup: CDR1 SEHNR, CDR2 FQNEAQ (reference sequence). This CDR3 is CASSLTGTGNYEQYF. The CDR3 nucleotides are TGTGCCAGCAGCCTGACCGGGACAGGGAACTACGAGCAGTACTTC.

The V and J genes are TRBV30 and TRBJ2-7; 9 nucleotides line up with TRBD2. The J segment lost 4 bases and the V segment lost 1 base, leaving 26 bases of the junction unmatched. The length of the CDR3 is 21 residues. The germline gives CDR1 GTSNPN, CDR2 SVGIG (reference sequence). CDR3 bases: TGTGCCTGGAGTGGAGAGGCGGGGCGAGTTCTCGCTAGCGGGGTGGGATACGAGCAGTACTTC. Translating it yields CAWSGEAGRVLASGVGYEQYF.

Comments on this clone: This CDR3 is also generated by other DNA sequences in the sample. The chain employs TRBV27 and TRBJ2-1, with D tentatively TRBD1 or TRBD2 (5 bases each). Trimming took off 6 bases at V and 5 bases at J, with 11 bases between the two ends. Looked up from germline, CDR1 is MNHEY and CDR2 is SMNVEV (reference sequence). CDR3 length: 13 amino acids. The CDR3 DNA sequence: TGTGCCAGCAGCCCTGGGACCCACAATGAGCAGTTCTTC. Protein product: CASSPGTHNEQFF.

The CDR3 sequence: CASSVLAGDFGADTQYF. DNA for the CDR3: TGTGCCAGCAGCGTTTTAGCGGGGGATTTTGGAGCAGATACGCAGTATTTT. This sequence joins TRBV9 and TRBJ2-3, with 9 positions matching TRBD2. The CDR3 runs to 17 residues. Germline values: CDR1 SGDLS, CDR2 YYNGEE. V was pared by 2 bases and J by 4 bases, with 11 bases of the junction left unmatched.

The chain combines TRBV6-1 with TRBJ1-2, with D possibly matching TRBD1 (5 bases). Germline CDR1 MNHNS, CDR2 SASEGT. Trimming left V 8 bases short and J 8 bases short, with 18 bases between. This CDR3 is 13 amino acids long. The CDR3 nucleotides read TGTGCCAGCGTGGACCCTCCAGGGAGGGGCTACACCTTC. Amino acid sequence: CASVDPPGRGYTF.

This chain connects TRBV4-1 to TRBJ1-1; D not resolved. V lost 4 bases to trimming and J lost 7 bases, with 7 bases between them. Per germline, CDR1 MGHRA and CDR2 YSYEKL. CDR3 length: 11 amino acids. This CDR3 is CASSLGLEAFF. The CDR3 coding sequence is TGCGCCAGCAGCCTGGGTCTTGAAGCTTTCTTT.

As for this clone: A junction boundary mismatches the germline segment, possibly from a read error. This chain uses TRBV7-7 with TRBJ2-1; 8 positions match TRBD1. The germline V gene encodes CDR1 SSHAT and CDR2 FNYEAQ (reference sequence). The CDR3 is 16 amino acids. In DNA form, the CDR3 reads TGTGCTAGCAGCCCCCAGGACAGGGTGGACCACAATGAGCAGTTCTTC. Translated, it gives CASSPQDRVDHNEQFF. Supplemented by reference TRBV7-7 and TRBJ2-1, the full variable domain reads GAGVSQSPRYKVTKRGQDVTLRCDPISSHATLYWYQQALGQGPEFLTYFNYEAQPDKSGLPSDRFSAERPEGSISTLTIQRTEQRDSAMYRCASSPQDRVDHNEQFFGPGTRLTVL.

The genes are TRBV7-9 and TRBJ1-3; possible D gene TRBD1, 6 bases. Trimming took 6 bases from V and 4 from J, leaving 10 bases between them. Germline assignment: CDR1 SEHNR and CDR2 FQNEAQ (reference sequence). The CDR3 loop spans 13 amino acids. CDR3 region: CASRKDSGNTIYF. The CDR3 region has the DNA TGTGCCAGCAGGAAGGACAGCGGAAACACCATATATTTT.

Comment on this clone: The sample contains more than one DNA sequence encoding this CDR3. The V gene is TRBV5-1, the J gene TRBJ2-3; 11 positions agree with TRBD2. CDR3 length: 16 amino acids. Trimming removed 4 bases from V and 0 bases from J; junction bases left unmatched: 4. Germline lookup yields CDR1 SGHRS and CDR2 YFSETQ. CDR3 region: CASSPRLAGSTDTQYF. DNA of the CDR3: TGCGCCAGCAGCCCTAGACTAGCGGGGAGCACAGATACGCAGTATTTT.

V gene TRBV13 combines with J gene TRBJ2-5; D is uncertain. V lost 2 bases to trimming and J lost 5 bases, with 12 bases between them. The CDR3 runs to 14 residues. Germline assignment: CDR1 PRHDT and CDR2 FYEKMQ (reference sequence). The CDR3 nucleotides are TGTGCCAGCAGCTTATATCGGAGTGGGGAGACCCAGTACTTC. Its protein product is CASSLYRSGETQYF.